Each of the 3 T cell receptor beta chains below was sequenced from the same sample in a study of control samples from healthy donors and cancer patients. Profiled with immunoSEQ multiplex PCR; TCRdb holds only in-frame clones, not every one. The repertoire has 99,000 or so clones, around 80% of them found once; the top ten carry roughly 2%. Source material: blood. The receptors here all came from a man in his fifties or sixties in good health.

In its sample, this clone was seen a few times. This chain uses TRBV30 with TRBJ1-2; a weak D match, TRBD1 (6 bases). The V end lost 3 bases, the J end lost 7 bases, and 15 bases lay between the germline ends. The CDR3 has 13 amino acids. Per germline, CDR1 GTSNPN and CDR2 SVGIG (reference sequence). CDR3 DNA: TGTGCCTGGAGCCACCCGACAGGCTCTGGCTACACCTTC. Translated: CAWSHPTGSGYTF.

J is TRBJ1-2 and V is TRBV7-2; D gene uncertain. Germline lookup yields CDR1 SGHTA and CDR2 FQGNSA. V was pared by 7 bases and J by 8 bases, with 11 bases between. This CDR3 spans 11 amino acids. CDR3 protein: CASTSSTGYTF. The CDR3 DNA reads as TGTGCCAGCACGTCATCTACAGGCTACACCTTC.

This chain joins TRBV29-1 and TRBJ1-1; D remains unclear. Germline CDR1 reads SQVTM; CDR2 reads ANQGSEA. The V end was cut by 1 base, the J end by 1 base, with 7 bases between. CDR3 length equals 13 residues. In nucleotides, the CDR3 is TGCAGCGTTGAAGGCCAGCAGAACACTGAAGCTTTCTTT. This encodes CSVEGQQNTEAFF.